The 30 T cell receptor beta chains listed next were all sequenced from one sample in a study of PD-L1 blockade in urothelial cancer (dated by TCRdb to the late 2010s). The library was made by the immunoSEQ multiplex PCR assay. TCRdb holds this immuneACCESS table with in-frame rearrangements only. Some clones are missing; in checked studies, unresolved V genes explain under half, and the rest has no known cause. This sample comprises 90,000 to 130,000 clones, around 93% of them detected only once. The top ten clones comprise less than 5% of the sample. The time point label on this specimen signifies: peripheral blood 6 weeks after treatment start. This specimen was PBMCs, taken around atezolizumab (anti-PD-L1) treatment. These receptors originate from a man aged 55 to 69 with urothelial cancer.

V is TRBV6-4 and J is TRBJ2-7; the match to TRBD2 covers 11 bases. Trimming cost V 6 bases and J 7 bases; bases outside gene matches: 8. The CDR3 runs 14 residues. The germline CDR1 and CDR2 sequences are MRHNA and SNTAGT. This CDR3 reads CASRFSGGALEQYF. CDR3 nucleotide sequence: TGTGCCAGCAGATTTAGCGGGGGGGCTCTGGAGCAGTACTTC.

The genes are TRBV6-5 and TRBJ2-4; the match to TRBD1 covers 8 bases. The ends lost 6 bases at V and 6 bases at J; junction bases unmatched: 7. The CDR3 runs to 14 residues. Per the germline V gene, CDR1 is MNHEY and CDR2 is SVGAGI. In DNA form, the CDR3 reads TGTGCCAGCAGCACGGACAGGGCTACAAACATTCAGTACTTC. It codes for CASSTDRATNIQYF.

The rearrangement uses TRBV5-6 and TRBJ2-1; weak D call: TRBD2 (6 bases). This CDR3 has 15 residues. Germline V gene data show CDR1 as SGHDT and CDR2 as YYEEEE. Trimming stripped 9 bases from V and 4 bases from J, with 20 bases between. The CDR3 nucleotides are TGTGCCATCTCATTAGCGGAGAAAAGTTACAATGAGCAGTTCTTC. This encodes CAISLAEKSYNEQFF.

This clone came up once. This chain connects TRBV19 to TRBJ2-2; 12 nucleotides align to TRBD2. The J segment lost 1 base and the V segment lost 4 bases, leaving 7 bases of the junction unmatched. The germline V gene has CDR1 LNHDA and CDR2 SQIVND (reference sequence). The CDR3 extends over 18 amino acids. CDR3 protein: CASSRDRGLAGNTGELFF. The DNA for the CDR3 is TGTGCCAGTAGTAGGGACAGGGGACTAGCGGGGAACACCGGGGAGCTGTTTTTT.

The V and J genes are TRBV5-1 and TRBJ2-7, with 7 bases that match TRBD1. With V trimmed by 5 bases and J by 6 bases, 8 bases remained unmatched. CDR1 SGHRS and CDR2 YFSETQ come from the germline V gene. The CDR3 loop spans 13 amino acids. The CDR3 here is CASRLDRVGEQYF. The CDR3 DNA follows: TGCGCCAGCAGACTCGACAGGGTGGGCGAGCAGTACTTC.

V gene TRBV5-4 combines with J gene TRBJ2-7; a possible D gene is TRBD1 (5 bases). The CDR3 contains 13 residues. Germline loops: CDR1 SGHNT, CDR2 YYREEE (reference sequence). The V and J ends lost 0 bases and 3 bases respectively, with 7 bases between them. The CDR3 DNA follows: TGTGCCAGCAGCTTGGTCCAGGGCTACGAGCAGTACTTC. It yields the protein CASSLVQGYEQYF. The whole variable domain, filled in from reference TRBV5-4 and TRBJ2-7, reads ETGVTQSPTHLIKTRGQQVTLRCSSQSGHNTVSWYQQALGQGPQFIFQYYREEENGRGNFPPRFSGLQFPNYSSELNVNALELDDSALYLCASSLVQGYEQYFGPGTRLTVT.

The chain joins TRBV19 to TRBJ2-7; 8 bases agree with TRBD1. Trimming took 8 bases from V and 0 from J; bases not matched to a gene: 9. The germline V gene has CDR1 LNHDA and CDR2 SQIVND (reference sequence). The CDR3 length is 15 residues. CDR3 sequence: CASSQGAESSYEQYF. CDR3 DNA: TGTGCCAGTTCCCAGGGGGCTGAGAGCTCCTACGAGCAGTACTTC.

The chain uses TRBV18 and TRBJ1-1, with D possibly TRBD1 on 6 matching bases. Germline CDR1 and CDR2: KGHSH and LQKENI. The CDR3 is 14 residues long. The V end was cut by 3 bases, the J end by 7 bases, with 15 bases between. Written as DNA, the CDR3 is TGTGCCAGCTCACCTCTTGGGGGGGACATTGAAGCTTTCTTT. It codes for CASSPLGGDIEAFF.

DNA of the CDR3: TGTGCCACCAGCAGACCTGGGACAGGCTACGAGCAGTACTTC. Translation gives CATSRPGTGYEQYF. The chain has TRBV15 and TRBJ2-7, with TRBD1 matching over 8 bases. This CDR3 spans 14 amino acids. Trimming at V came to 2 bases and at J to 3 bases, leaving 3 bases not matched to a gene. Per the germline V gene, CDR1 is LNHNV and CDR2 is YYDKDF (reference sequence).

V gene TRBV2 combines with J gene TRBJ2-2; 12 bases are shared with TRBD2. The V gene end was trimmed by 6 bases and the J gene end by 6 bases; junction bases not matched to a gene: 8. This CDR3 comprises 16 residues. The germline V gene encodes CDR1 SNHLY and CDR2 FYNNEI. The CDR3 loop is CASRASSGGGPGELFF. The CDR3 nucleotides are TGTGCCAGCAGGGCATCTAGCGGGGGGGGACCCGGGGAGCTGTTTTTT. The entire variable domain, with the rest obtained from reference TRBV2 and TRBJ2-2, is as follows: EPEVTQTPSHQVTQMGQEVILRCVPISNHLYFYWYRQILGQKVEFLVSFYNNEISEKSEIFDDQFSVERPDGSNFTLKIRSTKLEDSAMYFCASRASSGGGPGELFFGEGSRLTVL.

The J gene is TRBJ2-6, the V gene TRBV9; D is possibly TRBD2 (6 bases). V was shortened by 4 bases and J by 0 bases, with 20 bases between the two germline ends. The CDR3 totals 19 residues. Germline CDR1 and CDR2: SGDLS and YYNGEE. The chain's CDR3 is CASSHVADTPASGANVLTF. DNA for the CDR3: TGTGCCAGCAGCCACGTAGCGGACACCCCGGCCTCTGGGGCCAACGTCCTGACTTTC.

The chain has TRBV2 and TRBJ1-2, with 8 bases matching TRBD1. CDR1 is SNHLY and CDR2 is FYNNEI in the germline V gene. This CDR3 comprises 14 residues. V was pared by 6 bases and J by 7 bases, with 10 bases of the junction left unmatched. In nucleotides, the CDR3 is TGTGCCAGCAGCCCCTCCGGACAGGGCGGTGGCTACACCTTC. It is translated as CASSPSGQGGGYTF.

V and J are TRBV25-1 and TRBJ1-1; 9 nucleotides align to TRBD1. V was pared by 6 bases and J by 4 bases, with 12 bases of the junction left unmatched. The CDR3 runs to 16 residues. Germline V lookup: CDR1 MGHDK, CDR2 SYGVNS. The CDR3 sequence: CASRPTRTGVGTEAFF. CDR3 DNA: TGTGCCAGCAGGCCTACCCGGACAGGGGTTGGCACTGAAGCTTTCTTT.

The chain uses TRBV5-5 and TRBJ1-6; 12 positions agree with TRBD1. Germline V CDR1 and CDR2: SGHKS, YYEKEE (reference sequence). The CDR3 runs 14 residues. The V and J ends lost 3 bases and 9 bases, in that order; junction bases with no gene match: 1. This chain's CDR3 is CASSWGQGASPLHF. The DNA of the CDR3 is TGTGCCAGCAGCTGGGGACAGGGGGCTTCACCCCTCCACTTT.

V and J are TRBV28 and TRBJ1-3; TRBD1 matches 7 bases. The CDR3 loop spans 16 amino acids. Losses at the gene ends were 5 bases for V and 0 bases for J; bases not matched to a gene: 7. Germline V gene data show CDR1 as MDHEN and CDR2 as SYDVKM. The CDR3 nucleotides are TGTGCCAGCAGTCCTGGACAGGTTAGCTCTGGAAACACCATATATTTT. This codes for CASSPGQVSSGNTIYF.

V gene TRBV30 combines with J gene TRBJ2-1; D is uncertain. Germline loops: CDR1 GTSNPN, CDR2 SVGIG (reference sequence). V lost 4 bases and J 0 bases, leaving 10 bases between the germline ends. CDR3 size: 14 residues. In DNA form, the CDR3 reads TGTGCCTGGATGGGCAAGAGCTCCTACAATGAGCAGTTCTTC. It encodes CAWMGKSSYNEQFF.

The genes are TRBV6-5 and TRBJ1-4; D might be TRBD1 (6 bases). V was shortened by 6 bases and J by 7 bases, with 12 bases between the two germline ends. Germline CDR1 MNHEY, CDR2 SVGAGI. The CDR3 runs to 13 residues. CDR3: CASSLTGPEKLFF. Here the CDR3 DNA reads TGTGCCAGCAGCCTGACAGGTCCTGAAAAACTGTTTTTT.

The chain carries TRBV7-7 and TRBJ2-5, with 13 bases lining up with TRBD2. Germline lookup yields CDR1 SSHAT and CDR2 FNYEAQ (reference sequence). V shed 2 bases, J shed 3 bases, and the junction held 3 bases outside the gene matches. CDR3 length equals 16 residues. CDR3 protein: CASSLQGLAGKETQYF. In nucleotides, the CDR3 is TGTGCCAGCAGCTTACAGGGACTAGCGGGAAAAGAGACCCAGTACTTC.

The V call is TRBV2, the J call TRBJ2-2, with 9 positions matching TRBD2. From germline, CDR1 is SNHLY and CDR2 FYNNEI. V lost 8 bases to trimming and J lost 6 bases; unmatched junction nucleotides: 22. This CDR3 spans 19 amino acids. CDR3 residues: CASELGASGIKINAGELFF. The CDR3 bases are TGTGCCAGCGAACTCGGGGCTAGCGGGATTAAGATTAACGCCGGGGAGCTGTTTTTT.

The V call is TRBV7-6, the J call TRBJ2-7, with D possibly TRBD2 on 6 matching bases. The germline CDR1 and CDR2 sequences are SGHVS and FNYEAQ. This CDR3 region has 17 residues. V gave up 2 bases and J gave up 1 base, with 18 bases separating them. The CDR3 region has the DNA TGTGCCAGCAGCTTAAACTCAGGAGGGCCTTTATCCTACGAGCAGTACTTC. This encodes CASSLNSGGPLSYEQYF.

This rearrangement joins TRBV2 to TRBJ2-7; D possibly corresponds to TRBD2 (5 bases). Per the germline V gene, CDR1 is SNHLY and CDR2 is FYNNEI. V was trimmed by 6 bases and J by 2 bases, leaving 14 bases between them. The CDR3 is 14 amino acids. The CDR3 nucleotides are TGTGCCAGCAGGAGGGTCTCGGGGACCTACGAGCAGTACTTC. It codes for CASRRVSGTYEQYF.

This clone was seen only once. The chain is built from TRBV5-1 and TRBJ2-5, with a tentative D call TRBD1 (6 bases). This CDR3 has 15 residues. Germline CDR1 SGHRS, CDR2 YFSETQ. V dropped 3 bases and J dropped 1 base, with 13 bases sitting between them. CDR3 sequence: CASSWTTGSQETQYF. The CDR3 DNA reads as TGCGCCAGCAGCTGGACGACAGGATCCCAAGAGACCCAGTACTTC.

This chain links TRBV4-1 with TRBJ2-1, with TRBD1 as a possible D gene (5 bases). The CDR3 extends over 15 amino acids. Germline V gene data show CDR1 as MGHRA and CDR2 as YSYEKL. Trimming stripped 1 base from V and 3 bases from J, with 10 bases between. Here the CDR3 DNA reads TGCGCCAGCAGCCAAGTGACCAGGGACTACAATGAGCAGTTCTTC. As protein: CASSQVTRDYNEQFF.

For the CDR3, the DNA is TGTGCCAGCAGCTTAGATCCCGGAGGGGTGTCTAACACCATATATTTT. It is translated as CASSLDPGGVSNTIYF. The chain is built from TRBV11-2 and TRBJ1-3; TRBD1 might be the D (5 bases). Trimming cost V 0 bases and J 7 bases, with 16 bases left between them. CDR1 and CDR2 (germline): SGHAT, FQNNGV. The CDR3 loop spans 16 amino acids.

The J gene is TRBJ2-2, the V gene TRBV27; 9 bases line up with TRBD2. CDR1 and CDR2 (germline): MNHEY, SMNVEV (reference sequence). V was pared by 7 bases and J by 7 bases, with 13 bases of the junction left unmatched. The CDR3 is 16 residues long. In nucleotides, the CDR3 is TGTGCCAGCACGCGCTACGCGGGAGGGCCCATCGGGGAGCTGTTTTTT. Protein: CASTRYAGGPIGELFF.

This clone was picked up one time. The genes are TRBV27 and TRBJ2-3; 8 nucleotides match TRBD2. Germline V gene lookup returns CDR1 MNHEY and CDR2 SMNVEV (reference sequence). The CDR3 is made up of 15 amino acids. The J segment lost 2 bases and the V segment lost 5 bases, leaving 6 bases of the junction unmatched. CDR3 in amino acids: CASSLTSAYTDTQYF. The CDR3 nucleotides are TGTGCCAGCAGTCTGACTAGCGCATACACAGATACGCAGTATTTT.

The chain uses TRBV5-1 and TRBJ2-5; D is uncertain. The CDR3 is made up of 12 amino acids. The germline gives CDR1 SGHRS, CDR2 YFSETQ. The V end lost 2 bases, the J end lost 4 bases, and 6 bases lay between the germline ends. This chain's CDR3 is CASSLLSETQYF. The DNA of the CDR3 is TGCGCCAGCAGCTTACTTTCAGAGACCCAGTACTTC.

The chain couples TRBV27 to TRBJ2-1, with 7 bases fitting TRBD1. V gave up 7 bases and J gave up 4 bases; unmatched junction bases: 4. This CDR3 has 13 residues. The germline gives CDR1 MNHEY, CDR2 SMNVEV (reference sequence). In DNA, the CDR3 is TGTGCCAGCAAAACGGGACAGTACAATGAGCAGTTCTTC. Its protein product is CASKTGQYNEQFF.

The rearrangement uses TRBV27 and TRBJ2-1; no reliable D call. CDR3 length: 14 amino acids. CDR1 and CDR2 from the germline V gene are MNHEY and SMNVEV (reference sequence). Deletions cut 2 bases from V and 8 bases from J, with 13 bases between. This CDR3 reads CASSLGLSLDEQFF. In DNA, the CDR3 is TGTGCCAGCAGTTTAGGCCTTAGCTTGGATGAGCAGTTCTTC.

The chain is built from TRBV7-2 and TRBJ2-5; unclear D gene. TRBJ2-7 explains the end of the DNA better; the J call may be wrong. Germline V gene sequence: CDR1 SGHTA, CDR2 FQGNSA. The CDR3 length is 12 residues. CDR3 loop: CASSLVPYEQYF. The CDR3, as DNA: TGTGCCAGCAGCTTAGTCCCCTACGAGCAGTACTTC.